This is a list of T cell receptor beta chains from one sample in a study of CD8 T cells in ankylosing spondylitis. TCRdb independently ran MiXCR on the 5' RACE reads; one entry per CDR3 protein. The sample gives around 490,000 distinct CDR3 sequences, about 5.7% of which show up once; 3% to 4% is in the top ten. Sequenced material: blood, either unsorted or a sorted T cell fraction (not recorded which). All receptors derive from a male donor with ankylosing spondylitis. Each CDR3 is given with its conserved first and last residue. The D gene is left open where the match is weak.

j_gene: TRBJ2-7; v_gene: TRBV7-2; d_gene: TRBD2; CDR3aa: CASSLGRTSGRAYEQYF
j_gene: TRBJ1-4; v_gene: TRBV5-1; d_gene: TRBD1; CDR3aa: CASSFGQASEKLFF
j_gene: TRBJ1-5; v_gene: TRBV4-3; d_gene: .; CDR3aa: CASSQAIRNQPQHF
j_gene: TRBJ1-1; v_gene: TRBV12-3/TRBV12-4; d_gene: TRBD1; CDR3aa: CASSSPVTGFTEAFF
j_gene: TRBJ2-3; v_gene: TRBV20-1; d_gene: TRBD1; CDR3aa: CSAREPPDRVWTDTQYF
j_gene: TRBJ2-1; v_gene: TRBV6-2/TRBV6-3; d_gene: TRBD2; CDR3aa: CASTSGLAGGLNYNEQFF
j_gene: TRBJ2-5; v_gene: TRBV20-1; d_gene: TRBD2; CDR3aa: CSATTSGPQETQYF
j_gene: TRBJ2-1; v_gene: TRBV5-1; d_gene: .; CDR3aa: CASSLARATPYNEQFF
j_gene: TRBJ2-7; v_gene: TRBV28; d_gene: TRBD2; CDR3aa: CASRPGLAGVGEQYF
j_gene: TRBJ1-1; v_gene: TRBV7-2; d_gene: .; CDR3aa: CASSHGLASQAFF
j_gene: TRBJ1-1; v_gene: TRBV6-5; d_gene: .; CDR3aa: CASSFQAENTEAFF
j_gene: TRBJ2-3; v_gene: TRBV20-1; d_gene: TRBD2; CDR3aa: CSATTSTRTDTQYF
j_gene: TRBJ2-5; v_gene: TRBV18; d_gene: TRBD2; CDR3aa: CASSSYRGTSGSRSETQYF
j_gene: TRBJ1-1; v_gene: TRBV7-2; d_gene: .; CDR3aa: CASSREAFF
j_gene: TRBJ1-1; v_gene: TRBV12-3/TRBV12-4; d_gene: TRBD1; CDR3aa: CASSLRQGGTEAFF
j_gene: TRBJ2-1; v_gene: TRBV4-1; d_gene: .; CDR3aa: CASSQDWGGAYNEQFF
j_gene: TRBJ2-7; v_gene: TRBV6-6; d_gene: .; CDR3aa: CASSYSDGYEQYF
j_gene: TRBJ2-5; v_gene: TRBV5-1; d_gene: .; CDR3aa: CASSSTRTVGETQYF
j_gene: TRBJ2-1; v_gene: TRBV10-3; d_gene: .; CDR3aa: CAISEGRVRGHNEQFF
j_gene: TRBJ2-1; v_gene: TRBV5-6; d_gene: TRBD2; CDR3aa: CASESSSGRLYNEQFF
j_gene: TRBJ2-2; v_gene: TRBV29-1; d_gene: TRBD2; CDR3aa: CSVDDTSGSNTGELFF
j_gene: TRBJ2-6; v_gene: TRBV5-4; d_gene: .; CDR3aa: CASSLGGSGGGNVLTF
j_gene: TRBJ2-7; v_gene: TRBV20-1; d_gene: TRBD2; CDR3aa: CSARDPPGGRLLEQYF
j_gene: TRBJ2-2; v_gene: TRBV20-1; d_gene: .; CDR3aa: CSAGEGNTGELFF
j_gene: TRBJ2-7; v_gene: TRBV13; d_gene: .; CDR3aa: CASSLGQGQFYEQYF
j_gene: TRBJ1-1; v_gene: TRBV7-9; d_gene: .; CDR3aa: CASSLGLWGTEAFF
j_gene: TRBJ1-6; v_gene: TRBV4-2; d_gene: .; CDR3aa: CASSWYRDGDSPLHF
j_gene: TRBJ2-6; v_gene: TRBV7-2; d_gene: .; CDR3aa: CASSLSSSGANVLTF
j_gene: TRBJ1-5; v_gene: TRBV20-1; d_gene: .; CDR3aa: CSLREELSQPQHF
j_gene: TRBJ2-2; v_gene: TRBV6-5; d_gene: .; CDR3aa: CASSYGSGHTGELFF
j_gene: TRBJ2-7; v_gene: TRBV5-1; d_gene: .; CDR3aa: CASSFSTGSSYEQYF
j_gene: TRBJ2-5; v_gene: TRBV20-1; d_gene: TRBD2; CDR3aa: CSARGGRAGRKTQYF
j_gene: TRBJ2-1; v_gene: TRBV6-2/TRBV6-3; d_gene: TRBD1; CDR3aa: CASSYRYGTVYNEQFF
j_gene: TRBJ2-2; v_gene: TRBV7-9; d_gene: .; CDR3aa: CASSLLASNANTGELFF
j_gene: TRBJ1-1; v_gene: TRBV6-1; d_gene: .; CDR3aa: CASSPPSGPKAFF
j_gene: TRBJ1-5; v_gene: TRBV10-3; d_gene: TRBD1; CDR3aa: CAIKSGQGPNQPQHF
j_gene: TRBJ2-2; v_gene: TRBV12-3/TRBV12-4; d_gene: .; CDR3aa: CASSFGSVNTGELFF
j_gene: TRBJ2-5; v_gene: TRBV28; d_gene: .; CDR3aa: CASSATSKGETQYF